A selection of T cell receptor beta chains follows, all from one sample in a study of shared clonotypes between healthy human individuals. TCRdb's table, derived via immunoSEQ multiplex PCR, lists solely in-frame clones and lacks some. The data show 1 million to 1.3 million clones, around 78% seen once. The sample comprised memory CD4+ T cells from PBMCs. Receptors originate from a man aged 18 to 35 in good health. Some clones in this sample may be carry-over from other donors' samples. Both conserved end residues are part of each CDR3. A D gene is named only where the DNA matches it firmly. Where a row states a size, it is once, few, many or the class of an expanded clone; other rows omit it.

TRBV19	TRBD2	.	TRBJ2-3	CASSILAGGTDTQYF	TGTGCCAGTAGTATCCTAGCGGGAGGAACAGATACGCAGTATTTT
TRBV10-3	.	.	TRBJ1-5	CAISRDGGFQPQHF	TGTGCCATCAGTCGGGACGGTGGGTTTCAGCCCCAGCATTTT
TRBV30	.	.	TRBJ1-3	CAWSSGNTIYF	TGTGCCTGGAGTAGCGGAAACACCATATATTTT
TRBV7-3	.	.	TRBJ2-2	CASSPQFTGELFF	TGTGCCAGCAGCCCCCAGTTTACCGGGGAGCTGTTTTTT
TRBV28	.	once	TRBJ1-2	CASSLSQGSHGYTF	TGTGCCAGCAGTTTATCCCAGGGTAGTCATGGCTACACCTTC
TRBV7-2	.	.	TRBJ1-5	CASSAGGGNQPQHF	TGTGCCAGCAGCGCCGGGGGCGGCAATCAGCCCCAGCATTTT
TRBV5-1	TRBD2	.	TRBJ2-7	CASSLAAGPYSYEQYF	TGCGCCAGCAGCTTGGCAGCGGGACCGTACTCCTACGAGCAGTACTTC
TRBV27	.	.	TRBJ1-2	CASSWHIHYGYTF	TGTGCCAGCAGTTGGCACATCCACTATGGCTACACCTTC
TRBV2	.	few	TRBJ1-5	CASSYGRVQPQHF	TGTGCCAGCAGTTATGGGAGGGTCCAGCCCCAGCATTTT
TRBV6-6	TRBD1	.	TRBJ2-5	CASRPGTGTETQYF	TGTGCCAGCAGACCCGGGACAGGGACCGAGACCCAGTACTTC
TRBV18	TRBD2	.	TRBJ2-5	CASSPGAGETQYF	TGTGCCAGCTCACCGGGAGCGGGGGAGACCCAGTACTTC
TRBV27	.	few	TRBJ2-2	CASSLSLYSGELFF	TGTGCCAGCAGTTTATCGCTGTACTCCGGGGAGCTGTTTTTT
TRBV7-2	.	.	TRBJ1-3	CASSLPGTPVSGNTIYF	TGTGCCAGCAGCTTACCCGGGACACCCGTCTCTGGAAACACCATATATTTT
TRBV7-2	TRBD2	once	TRBJ2-7	CASRASGDYEQYF	TGTGCCAGCAGAGCTAGCGGGGACTACGAGCAGTACTTC
TRBV5-4	TRBD1	.	TRBJ2-5	CASSSAPGQGIKETQYF	TGTGCCAGCAGCTCGGCTCCGGGACAGGGGATTAAAGAGACCCAGTACTTC
TRBV28	TRBD2	few	TRBJ2-5	CASTFSGPQETQYF	TGTGCCAGCACCTTTAGCGGGCCCCAAGAGACCCAGTACTTC
TRBV27	.	.	TRBJ2-7	CASRAGYSYEQYF	TGTGCCAGCCGCGCAGGGTACTCCTACGAGCAGTACTTC
TRBV9	TRBD1	.	TRBJ1-5	CASSPSGQRNQPQHF	TGTGCCAGCAGCCCCTCGGGACAGAGAAATCAGCCCCAGCATTTT
TRBV6-4	TRBD1	.	TRBJ2-2	CASKAGGTGELFF	TGTGCCAGCAAGGCAGGGGGCACCGGGGAGCTGTTTTTT
TRBV27	TRBD1	.	TRBJ2-7	CASSPRDRGSNEQYF	TGTGCCAGCAGTCCGAGGGACAGGGGGTCGAACGAGCAGTACTTC
TRBV2	.	.	TRBJ2-2	CASSLFNTGELFF	TGTGCCAGCAGTCTTTTTAACACCGGGGAGCTGTTTTTT
TRBV18	TRBD1	.	TRBJ2-6	CASSPGQGRANVLTF	TGTGCCAGCTCGCCGGGACAGGGGAGGGCCAACGTCCTGACTTTC
TRBV7-8	TRBD1	.	TRBJ2-7	CASSRDRDEQYF	TGTGCCAGCAGCCGTGACAGGGACGAGCAGTACTTC
TRBV5-4	TRBD1	.	TRBJ2-4	CASSSRTGRNIQYF	TGTGCCAGCAGCTCCCGGACAGGGAGGAACATTCAGTACTTC
TRBV2	.	.	TRBJ1-1	CASSALGGETEAFF	TGTGCCAGCAGTGCTCTGGGCGGAGAGACTGAAGCTTTCTTT
TRBV20-1	.	.	TRBJ1-1	CSVSRGVEAFF	TGCAGTGTCTCCCGGGGCGTTGAAGCTTTCTTT
TRBV7-9	.	.	TRBJ1-1	CASSPRGGLTTEAFF	TGTGCCAGCAGCCCCCGGGGGGGGCTTACCACTGAAGCTTTCTTT
TRBV7-9	TRBD2	few	TRBJ2-1	CASSSYMGSSGSSYNEQFF	TGTGCCAGCAGCTCATATATGGGATCTAGCGGGAGCTCCTACAATGAGCAGTTCTTC
TRBV7-9	.	.	TRBJ2-2	CASSFFAFRDTGELFF	TGTGCCAGCAGCTTTTTTGCCTTTAGAGACACCGGGGAGCTGTTTTTT
TRBV20-1	.	few	TRBJ2-3	CSASRWDTQYF	TGCAGTGCTAGCAGGTGGGATACGCAGTATTTT
TRBV29-1	TRBD1	.	TRBJ2-7	CSAEDRGISYEQYF	TGCAGCGCCGAAGACAGGGGAATATCCTACGAGCAGTACTTC
TRBV30	TRBD1	.	TRBJ1-2	CAWRRDRGLAGYTF	TGTGCCTGGAGGCGGGACAGGGGGCTGGCTGGCTACACCTTC
TRBV27	TRBD1	.	TRBJ2-7	CASRGTGGSYEQYF	TGTGCCAGCAGAGGTACAGGGGGTTCCTACGAGCAGTACTTC
TRBV5-6	.	.	TRBJ1-2	CASSLASGGARNGYTF	TGTGCCAGCAGCTTGGCCTCGGGGGGGGCAAGGAATGGCTACACCTTC
TRBV5-1	.	.	TRBJ1-4	CASRTTGTPAEKLFF	TGCGCCAGCAGAACGACCGGGACGCCAGCCGAAAAACTGTTTTTT
TRBV6-5	.	.	TRBJ1-3	CASSYSSAGNTIYF	TGTGCCAGCAGTTACAGTTCGGCTGGAAACACCATATATTTT
TRBV15	.	.	TRBJ2-3	CATSRGFFRATDTQYF	TGTGCCACCAGCAGAGGTTTTTTTCGGGCCACAGATACGCAGTATTTT
TRBV25-1	.	.	TRBJ2-1	CASSEWAGATGEQFF	TGTGCCAGCAGTGAATGGGCAGGGGCGACCGGTGAGCAGTTCTTC
TRBV27	.	.	TRBJ1-2	CASSPNTLQRGYTF	TGTGCCAGCAGTCCCAACACCTTACAAAGGGGCTACACCTTC
TRBV6-1	.	.	TRBJ2-6	CASAVSLVLTF	TGTGCCAGCGCGGTTTCGCTCGTCCTGACTTTC
TRBV7-3	.	.	TRBJ2-7	CASSPDGYEQYF	TGTGCCAGCAGCCCCGACGGCTACGAGCAGTACTTC
TRBV7-3	TRBD1	many	TRBJ2-3	CASSLSGQGSDTQYF	TGTGCCAGCAGCTTATCTGGACAGGGATCAGATACGCAGTATTTT
TRBV10-1	.	.	TRBJ2-7	CASKTSNYEQYF	TGCGCCAGCAAAACTAGTAACTACGAGCAGTACTTC
TRBV5-4	TRBD1	.	TRBJ1-2	CASSWGPGTGGALSGYTF	TGTGCCAGCAGCTGGGGGCCCGGGACAGGGGGCGCGTTAAGTGGCTACACCTTC
TRBV18	TRBD2	few	TRBJ2-2	CASSPELAGGPGTGELFF	TGTGCCAGCTCACCGGAACTAGCGGGAGGGCCAGGCACCGGGGAGCTGTTTTTT
TRBV5-1	.	once	TRBJ2-6	CASSEGSGANVLTF	TGCGCCAGCAGCGAAGGGTCTGGGGCCAACGTCCTGACTTTC
TRBV5-6	TRBD1	.	TRBJ2-7	CASSPRTGGEQYF	TGTGCCAGCAGCCCCCGGACAGGGGGGGAGCAGTACTTC
TRBV28	TRBD1	once	TRBJ1-3	CASTLSGTGKSGNTIYF	TGTGCCAGCACCCTCTCCGGGACAGGGAAATCTGGAAACACCATATATTTT
TRBV7-2	.	.	TRBJ1-5	CASSLGVYSNQPQHF	TGTGCCAGCAGCTTGGGGGTCTATAGCAATCAGCCCCAGCATTTT
TRBV7-3	.	.	TRBJ2-7	CASSLFPLASYEQYF	TGTGCCAGCAGCTTATTCCCCTTAGCCTCCTACGAGCAGTACTTC
TRBV5-1	TRBD2	.	TRBJ2-3	CASSFSGTRRDTQYF	TGCGCCAGCAGCTTTTCCGGGACTAGACGAGATACGCAGTATTTT
TRBV11-2	TRBD2	many	TRBJ2-2	CASSFTSGMNTGELFF	TGTGCCAGCAGCTTTACTAGCGGGATGAACACCGGGGAGCTGTTTTTT
TRBV6-6	TRBD2	.	TRBJ2-4	CASSYSPGRGQNIQYF	TGTGCCAGCAGTTACTCTCCGGGGAGGGGTCAAAACATTCAGTACTTC
TRBV13	.	.	TRBJ2-1	CASSLRVNEQFF	TGTGCCAGCAGCTTGAGGGTCAATGAGCAGTTCTTC